A single sample gave rise to the 10 T cell receptor beta chains below, sequenced in a study of blood T cell repertoires in COVID-19. Profiling relied on immunoSEQ multiplex PCR, and the TCRdb table lists in-frame clones only, not all of them. Of approximately 25,000 clones listed, just over 85% are singletons. The sequenced material came from peripheral blood. All receptors come from a woman of 80 years or more with active or convalescent COVID-19.

The V call is TRBV15, the J call TRBJ1-4; D not certain. The germline V gene has CDR1 LNHNV and CDR2 YYDKDF (reference sequence). The CDR3 length is 15 residues. The V end was cut by 8 bases, the J end by 5 bases, with 18 bases between. CDR3 coding DNA: TGTGCCACCGGAGGTCGGGCCAGGTCAAATGAAAAACTGTTTTTT. It is translated as CATGGRARSNEKLFF.

The chain uses TRBV30 and TRBJ2-5; 11 bases line up with TRBD2. Germline trimming cut 5 bases from V and 3 bases from J; bases unmatched to any gene: 2. The CDR3 is 13 amino acids. Germline V gives CDR1 GTSNPN, CDR2 SVGIG (reference sequence). This CDR3 is CAWGGLAEETQYF. In DNA form, the CDR3 reads TGTGCCTGGGGGGGACTAGCGGAAGAGACCCAGTACTTC. The full variable domain, its missing parts supplied by reference TRBV30 and TRBJ2-5, is SQTIHQWPATLVQPVGSPLSLECTVEGTSNPNLYWYRQAAGRGLQLLFYSVGIGQISSEVPQNLSASRPQDRQFILSSKKLLLSDSGFYLCAWGGLAEETQYFGPGTRLLVL.

V and J are TRBV7-9 and TRBJ1-2; 7 bases match TRBD1. V shed 1 base and J 6 bases; nucleotides not matched to a gene: 5. The CDR3 contains 14 residues. Germline CDR1 SEHNR, CDR2 FQNEAQ (reference sequence). The CDR3 nucleotides read TGTGCCAGCAGCTTAGACAGGGGAGAGAATGGCTACACCTTC. Translation: CASSLDRGENGYTF.

This clone was seen only a few times. The genes are TRBV7-8 and TRBJ1-3; 7 nucleotides match TRBD1. Per germline, CDR1 SGHVS and CDR2 FQNEAQ. CDR3 length: 16 amino acids. The V and J ends lost 1 base and 2 bases, in that order; junction bases with no gene match: 5. The chain's CDR3 is CASSLEGAIAGNTIYF. CDR3 bases: TGTGCCAGCAGCTTAGAGGGGGCCATAGCTGGAAACACCATATATTTT.

The chain joins TRBV2 to TRBJ2-7; 9 bases fit TRBD1. The CDR3 extends over 17 amino acids. The germline gives CDR1 SNHLY, CDR2 FYNNEI. The junction had 10 bases not matched to a gene; V was cut back by 1 base and J by 3 bases. CDR3 sequence (DNA): TGTGCCAGCAGTGAAGTGGGGGTGGGGACAGGGCACTACGAGCAGTACTTC. This sequence encodes CASSEVGVGTGHYEQYF.

The chain links TRBV7-3 to TRBJ1-6; TRBD1 is a possible D gene (5 bases). This CDR3 spans 14 amino acids. Trimming took off 6 bases at V and 6 bases at J, with 12 bases between the two ends. Germline V lookup: CDR1 SGHTA, CDR2 FQGTGA. Here the CDR3 DNA reads TGTGCCAGCAGACAAGGGGTTTCTAATTCACCCCTCCACTTT. This encodes CASRQGVSNSPLHF.

The CDR3: CATSDTFRAGTEETQYF. The CDR3 DNA reads TGTGCCACCAGTGATACTTTTCGCGCGGGGACAGAAGAGACCCAGTACTTC. V usage is TRBV24-1 and J usage is TRBJ2-5; tentatively, D is TRBD1 (7 bases). The CDR3 spans 17 residues. From germline, CDR1 is KGHDR and CDR2 SFDVKD. Trimming removed 3 bases from V and 3 bases from J, with 19 bases in between.

The chain's CDR3 is CASSLFSRTGSSYNSPLHF. The CDR3 region has the DNA TGTGCCAGCAGCTTATTCAGCCGGACAGGGAGCTCCTATAATTCACCCCTCCACTTT. This chain connects TRBV11-3 to TRBJ1-6, with 8 positions matching TRBD1. CDR3 length: 19 residues. Germline V lookup: CDR1 SGHNT, CDR2 YENEEA. The V and J ends lost 2 bases and 0 bases, in that order; junction bases with no gene match: 9.

The chain recombines TRBV18 with TRBJ2-7, with 10 bases lining up with TRBD1. The length of the CDR3 is 14 residues. V lost 5 bases, J lost 2 bases, and 3 bases stayed unmatched. Germline CDR1 is KGHSH and CDR2 is LQKENI. The CDR3 protein is CASSSGTGAYEQYF. The CDR3 DNA reads as TGTGCCAGCTCATCCGGGACAGGGGCCTACGAGCAGTACTTC.

This clone was seen just once. This sequence joins TRBV5-4 and TRBJ2-7, with D perhaps TRBD1 (5 bases). The CDR3 extends over 14 amino acids. V was trimmed by 4 bases and J by 5 bases, leaving 16 bases between them. The germline V gene encodes CDR1 SGHNT and CDR2 YYREEE (reference sequence). CDR3 amino acids: CASSRYVGADEQYF. As DNA, the CDR3 is TGTGCCAGCAGCCGCTACGTTGGGGCGGACGAGCAGTACTTC.